This is a list of T cell receptor beta chains from one sample in a study of cytomegalovirus exposure and HLA in healthy donors. TCRdb's copy holds only in-frame clones and misses some; the assay was immunoSEQ multiplex PCR. The sample records around 130,000 clones, 65% to 85% being singletons. Input material: PBMCs. The receptors here all came from a woman aged 35 to 49 in good health and CMV-seropositive. Each CDR3 is given with its conserved first and last residue. Fields, in order: clone size, J gene, D gene, V gene, CDR3 protein, CDR3 DNA. The D gene is left open where the match is weak. Clone size is shown for a subset of rows, as once, few, many or a class of expanded clone.

NA,TRBJ1-2,NA,TRBV7-9,CASSLVGGLYGYTF,TGTGCCAGCAGCTTAGTCGGGGGGTTGTATGGCTACACCTTC
NA,TRBJ1-2,NA,TRBV7-2,CASSSPAQGFFGYTF,TGTGCCAGCAGCTCACCAGCCCAGGGGTTCTTTGGCTACACCTTC
NA,TRBJ1-5,NA,TRBV4-3,CASSQDRGPNQPQHF,TGCGCCAGCAGCCAAGATCGAGGGCCCAATCAGCCCCAGCATTTT
NA,TRBJ2-1,NA,TRBV6-5,CASSAGQTYNEQFF,TGTGCCAGCAGTGCGGGACAGACCTACAATGAGCAGTTCTTC
NA,TRBJ2-1,TRBD2,TRBV10-3,CAISDWETSGSNEQFF,TGTGCCATCAGTGATTGGGAGACTAGCGGGAGCAATGAGCAGTTCTTC
NA,TRBJ1-1,NA,TRBV30,CAWSPGNTEAFF,TGTGCCTGGAGTCCGGGGAACACTGAAGCTTTCTTT
NA,TRBJ1-2,TRBD1,TRBV7-2,CASSQLTGGHGYTF,TGTGCCAGCAGCCAACTGACAGGGGGCCATGGCTACACCTTC
NA,TRBJ2-3,NA,TRBV19,CASSTRLRTETITSTDTQYF,TGTGCCAGTAGTACCCGCCTTAGGACAGAAACGATTACTAGCACAGATACGCAGTATTTT
NA,TRBJ1-1,TRBD1,TRBV6-6,CASSRGQTDTEAFF,TGTGCCAGCAGTAGGGGACAGACAGACACTGAAGCTTTCTTT
NA,TRBJ2-7,TRBD2,TRBV4-2,CASSHGLAGNSYEQYF,TGTGCCAGCAGCCATGGACTAGCGGGAAACTCCTACGAGCAGTACTTC
NA,TRBJ2-1,TRBD2,TRBV10-3,CAIRTSGDNEQFF,TGTGCCATCAGGACTAGCGGGGACAATGAGCAGTTCTTC
few,TRBJ1-2,NA,TRBV7-9,CASSLGGAEFYTF,TGTGCCAGCAGCTTAGGCGGAGCAGAATTCTACACCTTC
few,TRBJ1-2,NA,TRBV14,CASSQDFGWYGYTF,TGTGCCAGCAGCCAAGACTTCGGGTGGTATGGCTACACCTTC
NA,TRBJ2-7,NA,TRBV30,CAWIPTPAGPTVIREQYF,TGTGCCTGGATTCCGACCCCTGCGGGCCCGACCGTGATCCGCGAGCAGTACTTC
NA,TRBJ2-3,NA,TRBV7-9,CASSLVGQGTDTQYF,TGTGCCAGCAGCTTAGTCGGTCAGGGCACAGATACGCAGTATTTT
NA,TRBJ2-1,NA,TRBV5-1,CASRTGGSVDHEQFF,TGCGCCAGCAGGACCGGGGGATCGGTGGATCATGAGCAGTTCTTC